This T cell receptor beta chain was sequenced during a study of blood T cell repertoires in COVID-19. Overall study: Italy, Spain and the United States were the sources of the convalescent and acute COVID-19 samples.

Per the study methods: Quantification of nucleated cells was approximated via reference gene primer amplification. TCRdb's copy holds only in-frame clones and misses some; the assay was immunoSEQ multiplex PCR. The DNA was the basis for D and trimming; V, J and clone size are from that table. The table shows about 190,000 clones, with around four fifths occurring only once. This CDR3 comprises 16 residues. Losses at the gene ends were 6 bases for V and 9 bases for J; bases not matched to a gene: 13. The germline CDR1 and CDR2 sequences are MDHEN and SYDVKM. Source material: peripheral blood. This chain joins TRBV28 and TRBJ2-1, with TRBD2 matching 11 bases. The source is a woman aged 65 to 85 with active or convalescent COVID-19. CDR3 coding DNA: TGTGCCAGCAGATCCGCGGGACTAGCGGCGACAGGTGAGCAGTTCTTC. Translation gives CASRSAGLAATGEQFF. The variable domain in full, with the rest retrieved from reference TRBV28 and TRBJ2-1, is DVKVTQSSRYLVKRTGEKVFLECVQDMDHENMFWYRQDPGLGLRLIYFSYDVKMKEKGDIPEGYSVSREKKERFSLILESASTNQTSMYLCASRSAGLAATGEQFFGPGTRLTVL.